These 25 T cell receptor beta chains share one sample of origin, sequenced in a study of blood T cell repertoires in COVID-19. Assay used: immunoSEQ multiplex PCR; TCRdb lists only in-frame clones, some missing. The table has 150,000 to 200,000 clones, over 70% seen once. Sequenced: PBMCs or T cells enriched from blood (not recorded which). The receptors were sampled from a man between 50 and 59 years old who had recovered from COVID-19.

This chain connects TRBV7-8 to TRBJ1-6; 7 positions match TRBD1. The length of the CDR3 is 15 residues. Germline V gene sequence: CDR1 SGHVS, CDR2 FQNEAQ. Losses at the gene ends were 6 bases for V and 6 bases for J; bases not matched to a gene: 8. CDR3 protein: CASRPGTEVNSPLHF. In DNA form, the CDR3 reads TGTGCCAGCAGGCCCGGGACAGAGGTTAATTCACCCCTCCACTTT.

This chain connects TRBV3-1 (or the pseudogene TRBV3-2) to TRBJ1-1; D perhaps matches TRBD1 (5 bases). The CDR3 totals 16 residues. Deletions cut 2 bases from V and 2 bases from J, with 15 bases between. Germline values: CDR1 LGHDT, CDR2 YNNKEL (reference sequence). CDR3 sequence: CASSQSRGMANTEAFF. CDR3 bases: TGTGCCAGCAGCCAAAGTAGGGGCATGGCAAACACTGAAGCTTTCTTT.

This CDR3 is CASSIAVAVDEQYF. The CDR3 DNA reads as TGTGCCAGTAGTATAGCGGTCGCCGTCGACGAGCAGTACTTC. This sequence joins TRBV19 and TRBJ2-7, with D unresolved. Per germline, CDR1 LNHDA and CDR2 SQIVND (reference sequence). The V end lost 1 base, the J end lost 5 bases, and 12 bases lay between the germline ends. This CDR3 is built from 14 residues.

The V and J genes are TRBV6-1 and TRBJ1-5, with a tentative D call TRBD1 (5 bases). This CDR3 is 15 amino acids long. Looked up from germline, CDR1 is MNHNS and CDR2 is SASEGT. Trimming shortened V by 2 bases and J by 4 bases, and 12 bases separated the two germline ends. CDR3 sequence: CASSELAGQNQPQHF. Here the CDR3 DNA reads TGTGCCAGCAGTGAACTGGCAGGGCAGAATCAGCCCCAGCATTTT.

This clone has only a few counts. The J gene is TRBJ2-2, the V gene TRBV9; weak D call: TRBD2 (6 bases). The V gene lost 2 bases and the J gene lost 0 bases, with 11 bases spanning the gap. CDR1 SGDLS and CDR2 YYNGEE come from the germline V gene. The CDR3 consists of 16 residues. The CDR3 DNA sequence: TGTGCCAGCAGCGTCCGGCCTAGCGCGAACACCGGGGAGCTGTTTTTT. It encodes CASSVRPSANTGELFF.

The rearrangement joins TRBV7-3 to TRBJ2-1; 15 nucleotides align to TRBD2. Trimming took 5 bases from V and 7 from J; bases not matched to a gene: 6. The CDR3 spans 16 residues. Germline-derived CDR1 and CDR2 are SGHTA and FQGTGA. Written as DNA, the CDR3 is TGTGCCAGCAGCCCGGGACTAGCGGGAGGAGGGAATGAGCAGTTCTTC. The encoded protein is CASSPGLAGGGNEQFF.

The rearrangement uses TRBV19 and TRBJ2-7, with 9 nucleotides matching TRBD1. Germline V gives CDR1 LNHDA, CDR2 SQIVND (reference sequence). Trimming cost V 5 bases and J 4 bases; bases outside gene matches: 9. The length of the CDR3 is 15 residues. The CDR3 region has the DNA TGTGCCAGTAGTGTTTCCGGGACAGGGCATTACGAGCAGTACTTC. Translation: CASSVSGTGHYEQYF.

The rearrangement uses TRBV3-1 (or the pseudogene TRBV3-2) and TRBJ1-4; 7 bases are a match to TRBD1. Germline trimming cut 7 bases from V and 7 bases from J; bases unmatched to any gene: 9. Germline V gene lookup returns CDR1 LGHDT and CDR2 YNNKEL (reference sequence). CDR3 length equals 14 residues. DNA of the CDR3: TGTGCCAGCAACGTACAGGGGAGAGGTGAAAAACTGTTTTTT. It encodes CASNVQGRGEKLFF.

The chain carries TRBV6-2 or TRBV6-3 and TRBJ2-1; 7 positions match TRBD1. V gave up 0 bases and J gave up 8 bases; unmatched junction bases: 7. This CDR3 spans 15 amino acids. Germline CDR1 MNHEY, CDR2 SVGEGT. Here the CDR3 reads CASSYSTTGSDEQFF. In DNA, the CDR3 is TGTGCCAGCAGTTACTCGACGACAGGGTCGGATGAGCAGTTCTTC.

The gene calls are TRBV10-1 and TRBJ1-4; D unclear. The CDR3 covers 16 residues. V lost 4 bases, J lost 6 bases, and 18 bases lay in between. Germline lookup yields CDR1 WNHNN and CDR2 SYGVQD (reference sequence). CDR3 sequence reads: CASSGRRRGPDEKLFF. The CDR3 DNA sequence: TGCGCCAGCAGTGGGCGGAGGCGGGGTCCTGATGAAAAACTGTTTTTT.

This clone appeared a few times. The gene calls are TRBV19 and TRBJ1-2; D is undetermined. V was cut by 1 base and J by 4 bases, with 10 bases left in between. From germline, CDR1 is LNHDA and CDR2 SQIVND (reference sequence). This CDR3 comprises 14 residues. CDR3 sequence: CASSIVQRRYGYTF. Here the CDR3 DNA reads TGTGCCAGTAGTATAGTACAGAGACGCTATGGCTACACCTTC.

CDR3 residues: CASSVANYGYTF. CDR3 sequence (DNA): TGTGCCAGCAGTGTGGCCAATTATGGCTACACCTTC. This chain uses TRBV25-1 with TRBJ1-2; D is unclear. CDR1 and CDR2 from the germline V gene are MGHDK and SYGVNS. The CDR3 has 12 residues. Trimming took off 4 bases at V and 5 bases at J, with 8 bases between the two ends.

For the CDR3, the DNA is TGTGCCAGCAGAGGGCTAGCGGGGGGCACAGATACGCAGTATTTT. It codes for CASRGLAGGTDTQYF. The V gene is TRBV6-4, the J gene TRBJ2-3; 10 nucleotides align to TRBD2. This CDR3 has 15 amino acids. Germline V CDR1 and CDR2: MRHNA, SNTAGT. J lost 1 base, V lost 6 bases, and 4 bases had no gene match.

The V and J genes are TRBV7-9 and TRBJ2-1, with 15 bases identical to TRBD2. Trimming at V came to 5 bases and at J to 0 bases, leaving 11 bases not matched to a gene. CDR1 SEHNR and CDR2 FQNEAQ come from the germline V gene (reference sequence). The CDR3 runs 20 residues. The CDR3 DNA is TGTGCCAGCAGCACCCCGGGACTAGCGGGAGGAACTTTCTCCTACAATGAGCAGTTCTTC. Protein sequence: CASSTPGLAGGTFSYNEQFF.

V usage is TRBV7-2 and J usage is TRBJ2-1, with TRBD2 identical over 12 bases. The V gene end was trimmed by 0 bases and the J gene end by 6 bases; junction bases not matched to a gene: 6. CDR3 length equals 17 residues. Germline values: CDR1 SGHTA, CDR2 FQGNSA. Written as DNA, the CDR3 is TGTGCCAGCAGCTTAGCGTCGTCTAGCGGGGGGGGCAATGAGCAGTTCTTC. It encodes CASSLASSSGGGNEQFF.

J is TRBJ2-7 and V is TRBV18, with D perhaps TRBD1 (6 bases). Trimming pared 3 bases from V and 1 base from J, leaving 13 bases between. The V gene's germline CDR1 is KGHSH and CDR2 LQKENI. The CDR3 runs 15 residues. This chain's CDR3 is CASSPYRDKSYEQYF. In DNA form, the CDR3 reads TGTGCCAGCTCACCCTACCGGGACAAATCCTACGAGCAGTACTTC.

The chain links TRBV6-5 to TRBJ1-1, with D perhaps TRBD1 (6 bases). From germline, CDR1 is MNHEY and CDR2 SVGAGI. This CDR3 is built from 13 residues. Trimming shortened V by 4 bases and J by 4 bases, and 10 bases separated the two germline ends. CDR3 DNA: TGTGCCAGCAGTTTCCAGGGGTCCACTGAAGCTTTCTTT. Its protein product is CASSFQGSTEAFF.

The rearrangement uses TRBV28 and TRBJ1-1; D call uncertain. The germline CDR1 and CDR2 sequences are MDHEN and SYDVKM. V was clipped by 3 bases and J by 1 base, with 12 bases between them. This CDR3 has 15 residues. The CDR3 DNA is TGTGCCAGCAGTTTCCGGGGAGCGGGGAACACTGAAGCTTTCTTT. This sequence encodes CASSFRGAGNTEAFF. The complete variable domain, with remaining parts taken from reference TRBV28 and TRBJ1-1, reads DVKVTQSSRYLVKRTGEKVFLECVQDMDHENMFWYRQDPGLGLRLIYFSYDVKMKEKGDIPEGYSVSREKKERFSLILESASTNQTSMYLCASSFRGAGNTEAFFGQGTRLTVV.

The chain is built from TRBV5-1 and TRBJ2-2, with D uncertain. The CDR3 has 16 amino acids. The germline gives CDR1 SGHRS, CDR2 YFSETQ. V gave up 3 bases and J gave up 3 bases, with 15 bases separating them. The CDR3 DNA sequence: TGCGCCAGCAGCTCCGGGTCTTTGCAGTACACCGGGGAGCTGTTTTTT. Translating it yields CASSSGSLQYTGELFF.

This clone was seen a few times. The chain combines TRBV5-1 with TRBJ2-2; D may be TRBD2 (7 bases). Trimming pared 3 bases from V and 4 bases from J, leaving 16 bases between. The CDR3 loop spans 16 amino acids. Germline V gene lookup returns CDR1 SGHRS and CDR2 YFSETQ. CDR3 DNA: TGCGCCAGCAGCTGGACGTCGGGGGGCACCACCGGGGAGCTGTTTTTT. It codes for CASSWTSGGTTGELFF. Combining the CDR3 with reference TRBV5-1 and TRBJ2-2 gives the whole variable domain KAGVTQTPRYLIKTRGQQVTLSCSPISGHRSVSWYQQTPGQGLQFLFEYFSETQRNKGNFPGRFSGRQFSNSRSEMNVSTLELGDSALYLCASSWTSGGTTGELFFGEGSRLTVL.

V usage is TRBV7-9 and J usage is TRBJ2-5; D gene unclear. The V end was cut by 7 bases, the J end by 0 bases, with 9 bases between. The CDR3 length is 13 residues. Per germline, CDR1 SEHNR and CDR2 FQNEAQ (reference sequence). CDR3 loop: CASKNEYQETQYF. DNA of the CDR3: TGTGCCAGCAAGAACGAGTACCAAGAGACCCAGTACTTC.

This clone was detected only a few times. The chain recombines TRBV5-8 with TRBJ1-4; D not resolved. V dropped 0 bases and J dropped 8 bases, with 14 bases sitting between them. Germline lookup yields CDR1 SGHTS and CDR2 YDEGEE. The CDR3 is made up of 15 amino acids. The CDR3 DNA reads as TGTGCCAGCAGCTTGGAGAGGGCCCCACTAGAAAAACTGTTTTTT. Translated, it gives CASSLERAPLEKLFF.

CDR3 in amino acids: CASSVRQGSDQPQHF. The CDR3 bases are TGTGCCAGTAGTGTTAGACAGGGATCAGATCAGCCCCAGCATTTT. This chain connects TRBV19 to TRBJ1-5; TRBD1 matches 7 bases. With 5 bases clipped from V and 5 bases from J, the junction kept 9 bases outside the gene matches. The CDR3 extends over 15 amino acids. CDR1 and CDR2 from the germline V gene are LNHDA and SQIVND (reference sequence).

CDR3: CASSEERQGASYNSPLHF. The DNA of the CDR3 is TGTGCCAGCAGTGAGGAAAGACAGGGGGCATCCTATAATTCACCCCTCCACTTT. This rearrangement joins TRBV6-1 to TRBJ1-6, with 10 nucleotides matching TRBD1. The trim removed 3 bases at V and 1 base at J, leaving 6 bases unmatched. This CDR3 is built from 18 residues. Germline lookup yields CDR1 MNHNS and CDR2 SASEGT.

Notes on this clone: This specimen includes other DNA sequences encoding the same CDR3. The chain employs TRBV2 and TRBJ1-2, with TRBD1 matching 8 bases. Trimming cost V 6 bases and J 11 bases; bases outside gene matches: 8. The germline CDR1 and CDR2 sequences are SNHLY and FYNNEI. CDR3 size: 12 residues. The CDR3 is CASRGTGRGYTF. In DNA, the CDR3 is TGTGCCAGCAGGGGGACAGGTCGGGGGTACACCTTC. Complete variable domain (other parts from reference TRBV2 and TRBJ1-2): EPEVTQTPSHQVTQMGQEVILRCVPISNHLYFYWYRQILGQKVEFLVSFYNNEISEKSEIFDDQFSVERPDGSNFTLKIRSTKLEDSAMYFCASRGTGRGYTFGSGTRLTVV.